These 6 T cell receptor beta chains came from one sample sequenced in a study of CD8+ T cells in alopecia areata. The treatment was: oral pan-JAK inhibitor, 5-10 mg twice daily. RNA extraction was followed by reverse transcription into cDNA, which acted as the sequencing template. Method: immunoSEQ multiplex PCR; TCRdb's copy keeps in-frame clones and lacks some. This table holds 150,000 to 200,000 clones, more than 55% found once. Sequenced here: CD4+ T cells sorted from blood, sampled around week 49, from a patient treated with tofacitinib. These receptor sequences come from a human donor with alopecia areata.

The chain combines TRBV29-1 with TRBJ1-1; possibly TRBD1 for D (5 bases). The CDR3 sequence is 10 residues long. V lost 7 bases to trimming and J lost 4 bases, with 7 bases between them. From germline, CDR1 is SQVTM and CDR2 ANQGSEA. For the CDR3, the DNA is TGCAGCGGTGGGGGCACTGAAGCTTTCTTT. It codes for CSGGGTEAFF.

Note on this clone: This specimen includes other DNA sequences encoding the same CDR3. The DNA of the CDR3 is TGCAGCGTGAGGGGGACAGTTACCTACGAGCAGTACTTC. Its translation: CSVRGTVTYEQYF. V and J are TRBV29-1 and TRBJ2-7, with 7 positions matching TRBD1. V lost 6 bases and J lost 2; bases outside the gene matches: 7. Germline V gives CDR1 SQVTM, CDR2 ANQGSEA. CDR3 length equals 13 residues.

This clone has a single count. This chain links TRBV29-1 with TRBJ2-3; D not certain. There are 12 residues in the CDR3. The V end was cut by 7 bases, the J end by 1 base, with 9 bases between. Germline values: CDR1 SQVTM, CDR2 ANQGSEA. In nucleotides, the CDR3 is TGCAGCGCGGACCTTGGCACAGATACGCAGTATTTT. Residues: CSADLGTDTQYF.

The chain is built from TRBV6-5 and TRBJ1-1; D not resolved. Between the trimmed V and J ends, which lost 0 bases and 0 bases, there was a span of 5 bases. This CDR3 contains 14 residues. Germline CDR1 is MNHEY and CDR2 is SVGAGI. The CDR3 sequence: CASSYSHLNTEAFF. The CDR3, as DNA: TGTGCCAGCAGTTACTCGCACTTGAACACTGAAGCTTTCTTT.

This CDR3 is CASSLGQAPTGELFF. The CDR3 DNA reads as TGTGCCAGCAGCTTGGGACAGGCTCCAACCGGGGAGCTGTTTTTT. The V call is TRBV7-6, the J call TRBJ2-2; TRBD1 agrees at 8 bases. J was trimmed by 5 bases and V by 3 bases; bases with no gene match: 5. CDR3 length: 15 residues. Germline CDR1 is SGHVS and CDR2 is FNYEAQ. Full variable domain (missing parts from reference TRBV7-6 and TRBJ2-2): GAGVSQSPRYKVTKRGQDVALRCDPISGHVSLYWYRQALGQGPEFLTYFNYEAQQDKSGLPNDRFSAERPEGSISTLTIQRTEQRDSAMYRCASSLGQAPTGELFFGEGSRLTVL.

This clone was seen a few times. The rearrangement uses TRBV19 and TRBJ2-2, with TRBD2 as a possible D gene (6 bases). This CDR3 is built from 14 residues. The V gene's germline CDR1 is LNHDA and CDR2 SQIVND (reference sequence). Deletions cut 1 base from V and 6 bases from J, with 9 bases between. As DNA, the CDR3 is TGTGCCAGTAGTATAGTGGCGGGGCCCGGGGAGCTGTTTTTT. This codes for CASSIVAGPGELFF.